This T cell receptor beta chain was identified in a study of blood T cell repertoires in COVID-19. The wider study: Acute and convalescent COVID-19 specimens originated in the United States, Italy and Spain. T cells, B-cell-depleted T cells, or PBMCs supplied cDNA or gDNA.

Germline V lookup: CDR1 MDHEN, CDR2 SYDVKM. CDR3 length: 16 amino acids. J was trimmed by 1 base and V by 6 bases; bases with no gene match: 10. Source study methods: Amplification of reference gene primers provided the estimated nucleated cell counts. The assay was immunoSEQ multiplex PCR, and TCRdb's table has in-frame clones only and misses some. For V, J and clone size, that table is used; D and trimming come from the DNA. Found here are about 130,000 clones, more than 70% of them singletons; the top ten hold approximately 1.1%. The rearrangement uses TRBV28 and TRBJ2-7, with 9 bases fitting TRBD2. This sequence originates from a woman older than 75 with acute or convalescent COVID-19. Sequenced input: peripheral blood. DNA for the CDR3: TGTGCCAGCAGCCCGGGACTAGCTTTTTGGTCCTACGAGCAGTACTTC. It translates to CASSPGLAFWSYEQYF.